This T cell receptor (beta chain) originates from a study of T cell repertoires in cytomegalovirus infection. In the study overall: Both a matching HLA type and CMV infection were indicated by public TCR beta signatures.

This clonotype was seen a few times. The antigen is undetermined. TCRdb redid the calling of the reads with MiXCR, one entry per CDR3 protein. The table records 700,000 to 900,000 distinct CDR3 sequences, 25% to 30% of them present only once. The CDR3 has 14 residues. Germline lookup yields CDR1 LNHDA and CDR2 SQIVND (reference sequence). V lost 5 bases and J lost 6; bases outside the gene matches: 7. Study outcomes and limitations: Clonotype analysis showed dominance of the ex vivo response by HLA-C-restricted CMV-specific TCR beta clonotypes.

V is TRBV19 and J is TRBJ2-7; 10 bases line up with TRBD1. This material consisted of cultured CD8+ T cells from PBMCs, taken from culture after CMV antigen stimulation. This receptor was taken from a human donor in good health (CMV status not recorded). Some clones in this sample may be carry-over from other donors' samples. The CDR3 spells CASSWDGTGVEQYF. DNA of the CDR3: TGTGCCAGTAGTTGGGACGGGACAGGGGTCGAGCAGTACTTC.